This entry lists 7 T cell receptor beta chains sequenced from one sample in a study of CD8+ T cells in alopecia areata. Following RNA extraction, reverse transcription yielded cDNA that acted as the sequencing template. Sequencing used immunoSEQ multiplex PCR; TCRdb keeps in-frame clones, though not all of them. The table has 150,000 to 200,000 clones, over 50% seen once. The sample consisted of CD4+ T cells sorted from blood, taken at week 0. These receptors all stem from a human donor with alopecia areata.

There are a few counts of this clone. This sequence joins TRBV20-1 and TRBJ2-1; D gene unclear. The CDR3 totals 10 residues. Germline lookup yields CDR1 DFQATT and CDR2 SNEGSKA (reference sequence). The CDR3 sequence: CSLGVDEQFF. The CDR3 region has the DNA TGCAGCCTAGGTGTTGATGAGCAGTTCTTC.

This clone was counted only a few times. This chain links TRBV7-9 with TRBJ2-2; D unclear. V lost 6 bases and J 2 bases, leaving 10 bases between the germline ends. The CDR3 has 14 amino acids. Per germline, CDR1 SEHNR and CDR2 FQNEAQ (reference sequence). In DNA, the CDR3 is TGTGCCAGCAGACCGGCACCTAACACCGGGGAGCTGTTTTTT. Translating it yields CASRPAPNTGELFF.

This clone occurred a few times. The rearrangement uses TRBV5-1 and TRBJ2-1; maybe TRBD2 (5 bases). The CDR3 consists of 15 residues. With 0 bases removed from V and 6 bases from J, the gap between germline ends came to 13 bases. Germline CDR1 is SGHRS and CDR2 is YFSETQ. CDR3 in DNA: TGCGCCAGCAGCTTGGGGATTGAGGGTTTCAATGAGCAGTTCTTC. Residues: CASSLGIEGFNEQFF.

The chain is built from TRBV29-1 and TRBJ2-5; the match to TRBD1 covers 8 bases. The CDR3 spans 13 residues. The germline V gene has CDR1 SQVTM and CDR2 ANQGSEA. The V and J ends lost 7 bases and 4 bases, in that order; junction bases with no gene match: 8. Here the CDR3 DNA reads TGCAGCGCCAGAGGACAGGGAACAGAGACCCAGTACTTC. It codes for CSARGQGTETQYF.

This clone was seen a handful of times. The gene calls are TRBV29-1 and TRBJ2-4; 15 bases agree with TRBD2. V trimming: 7 bases; J trimming: 8 bases; junction bases outside the gene matches: 3. The CDR3 is made up of 13 amino acids. The germline gives CDR1 SQVTM, CDR2 ANQGSEA. CDR3 sequence reads: CSAGLAGGDIQYF. The CDR3 bases are TGCAGCGCTGGACTAGCGGGGGGGGACATTCAGTACTTC.

The chain is built from TRBV29-1 and TRBJ1-1, with D uncertain. The CDR3 contains 12 residues. CDR1 and CDR2 from the germline V gene are SQVTM and ANQGSEA. Between the trimmed V and J ends, which lost 7 bases and 0 bases, there was a span of 9 bases. This CDR3 reads CSGVQMNTEAFF. CDR3 in DNA: TGCAGCGGAGTGCAGATGAACACTGAAGCTTTCTTT.

This clone was detected only a few times. In DNA form, the CDR3 reads TGTGCCATCAGGGATGAAGTCTACAATGAGCAGTTCTTC. It encodes CAIRDEVYNEQFF. This chain uses TRBV10-3 with TRBJ2-1; D not certain. V lost 6 bases, J lost 3 bases, and 9 bases lay in between. This CDR3 has 13 amino acids. Per germline, CDR1 ENHRY and CDR2 SYGVKD.